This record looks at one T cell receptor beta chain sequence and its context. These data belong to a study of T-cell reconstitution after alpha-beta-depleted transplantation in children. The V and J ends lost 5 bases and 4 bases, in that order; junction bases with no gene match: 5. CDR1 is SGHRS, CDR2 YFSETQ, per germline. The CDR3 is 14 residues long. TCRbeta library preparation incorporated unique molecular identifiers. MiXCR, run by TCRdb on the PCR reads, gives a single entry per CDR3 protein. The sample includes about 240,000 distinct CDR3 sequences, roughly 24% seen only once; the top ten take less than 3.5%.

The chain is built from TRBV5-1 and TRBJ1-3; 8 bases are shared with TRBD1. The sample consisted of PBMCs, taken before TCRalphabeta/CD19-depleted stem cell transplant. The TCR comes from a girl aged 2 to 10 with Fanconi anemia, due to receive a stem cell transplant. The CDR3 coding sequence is TGCGCCAGCAGAAGCCAGGGGGCCGGAAACACCATATATTTT. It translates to CASRSQGAGNTIYF.